Shown below are 23 T cell receptor beta chains from a single sample sequenced in a study of OX40 agonist ivuxolimab in advanced cancers. This table comes from immunoSEQ multiplex PCR, and its TCRdb copy is limited to in-frame clones, with some not included. The data contain about 71,000 clones, about 83% of them singletons. The sample consisted of CD4+ or CD8+ T cells sorted from blood, taken in a trial of the OX40 agonist ivuxolimab. The origin of the receptors is an adult with an advanced solid tumor such as melanoma, head and neck, liver or kidney cancer.

The CDR3 nucleotides read TGTGCCAGCAGCTTAGGACAGGTCAACACTGAAGCTTTCTTT. Its translation: CASSLGQVNTEAFF. This sequence joins TRBV7-8 and TRBJ1-1; D possibly corresponds to TRBD1 (6 bases). The V end was cut by 1 base, the J end by 2 bases, with 8 bases between. The CDR3 loop spans 14 amino acids. The germline V gene has CDR1 SGHVS and CDR2 FQNEAQ.

The chain recombines TRBV6-5 with TRBJ1-5, with D tentatively TRBD1 (5 bases). The V end was cut by 2 bases, the J end by 1 base, with 9 bases between. Germline-derived CDR1 and CDR2 are MNHEY and SVGAGI. The length of the CDR3 is 15 residues. DNA for the CDR3: TGTGCCAGCAGTTACGACCCAGGGAGCAATCAGCCCCAGCATTTT. Its translation: CASSYDPGSNQPQHF.

The CDR3 nucleotides are TGTGCCAGCAGCTTGGAGGGAGACCCTAGCACAGATACGCAGTATTTT. It yields the protein CASSLEGDPSTDTQYF. V usage is TRBV5-6 and J usage is TRBJ2-3; D is perhaps TRBD2 (5 bases). CDR3 length: 16 amino acids. V lost 0 bases and J 0 bases, leaving 11 bases between the germline ends. From germline, CDR1 is SGHDT and CDR2 YYEEEE.

The chain links TRBV2 to TRBJ1-5, with no clear D. V dropped 7 bases and J dropped 3 bases, with 13 bases sitting between them. CDR3 size: 14 residues. CDR1 and CDR2 (germline): SNHLY, FYNNEI. The CDR3 nucleotides read TGTGCCAGCACCGAAGACGGCTACAATCAGCCCCAGCATTTT. Its protein product is CASTEDGYNQPQHF.

This chain joins TRBV27 and TRBJ2-5; 11 positions agree with TRBD2. V shed 3 bases, J shed 4 bases, and the junction held 4 bases outside the gene matches. Looked up from germline, CDR1 is MNHEY and CDR2 is SMNVEV (reference sequence). CDR3 length: 15 residues. The CDR3: CASSFAGTSGETQYF. CDR3 in DNA: TGTGCCAGCAGTTTCGCCGGGACTAGCGGAGAGACCCAGTACTTC.

This rearrangement joins TRBV12-5 to TRBJ2-1, with TRBD1 as a possible D gene (6 bases). Trimming removed 6 bases from V and 5 bases from J, with 14 bases in between. This CDR3 is 14 amino acids long. Germline loops: CDR1 LGHNT, CDR2 FRNRAP. CDR3 amino acids: CASGTGNSDNEQFF. CDR3 nucleotide sequence: TGTGCTAGTGGCACAGGGAATTCGGACAATGAGCAGTTCTTC. Drawing the rest from reference TRBV12-5 and TRBJ2-1, the complete variable domain is DARVTQTPRHKVTEMGQEVTMRCQPILGHNTVFWYRQTMMQGLELLAYFRNRAPLDDSGMPKDRFSAEMPDATLATLKIQPSEPRDSAVYFCASGTGNSDNEQFFGPGTRLTVL.

The J gene is TRBJ2-3, the V gene TRBV5-4; 8 nucleotides match TRBD2. Per germline, CDR1 SGHNT and CDR2 YYREEE (reference sequence). V lost 4 bases to trimming and J lost 1 base; unmatched junction nucleotides: 5. The CDR3 length is 15 residues. CDR3 residues: CASSIGGAGTDTQYF. CDR3 bases: TGTGCCAGCAGCATCGGGGGGGCTGGCACAGATACGCAGTATTTT. Based on the CDR3 plus reference TRBV5-4 and TRBJ2-3, the full variable domain is ETGVTQSPTHLIKTRGQQVTLRCSSQSGHNTVSWYQQALGQGPQFIFQYYREEENGRGNFPPRFSGLQFPNYSSELNVNALELDDSALYLCASSIGGAGTDTQYFGPGTRLTVL.

V is TRBV7-2 and J is TRBJ2-7; 10 nucleotides match TRBD2. The CDR3 runs 16 residues. In germline, CDR1 is SGHTA, CDR2 FQGNSA. Losses at the gene ends were 2 bases for V and 3 bases for J; bases not matched to a gene: 7. As DNA, the CDR3 is TGTGCCAGCAGCTTACTTTTAGCGGGGGGCGGCTACGAGCAGTACTTC. This gives the protein CASSLLLAGGGYEQYF.

The chain couples TRBV5-1 to TRBJ2-7, with a possible D match to TRBD2 (5 bases). V was cut by 6 bases and J by 2 bases, with 9 bases left in between. In germline, CDR1 is SGHRS, CDR2 YFSETQ. The CDR3 length is 12 residues. The CDR3 DNA sequence: TGCGCCAGCAAGGGAGCCACCTACGAGCAGTACTTC. Its translation is CASKGATYEQYF. Variable domain in full (rest from reference TRBV5-1 and TRBJ2-7): KAGVTQTPRYLIKTRGQQVTLSCSPISGHRSVSWYQQTPGQGLQFLFEYFSETQRNKGNFPGRFSGRQFSNSRSEMNVSTLELGDSALYLCASKGATYEQYFGPGTRLTVT.

The J gene is TRBJ1-3, the V gene TRBV5-4; D is undetermined. There are 16 residues in the CDR3. The germline V gene encodes CDR1 SGHNT and CDR2 YYREEE (reference sequence). Trimming pared 3 bases from V and 0 bases from J, leaving 13 bases between. The CDR3 spells CASSSRGSISGNTIYF. The CDR3 DNA reads TGTGCCAGCAGCTCCCGAGGTTCGATCTCTGGAAACACCATATATTTT.

CDR3: CASSSEYGGDTQYF. CDR3 in DNA: TGTGCCAGCAGTTCAGAATATGGGGGAGATACGCAGTATTTT. The chain links TRBV6-5 to TRBJ2-3; tentatively, D is TRBD1 or TRBD2 (5 bases each). V lost 4 bases, J lost 5 bases, and 13 bases lay in between. The germline CDR1 and CDR2 sequences are MNHEY and SVGAGI. This CDR3 is 14 amino acids long.

This clone was observed a single time. The chain is built from TRBV19 and TRBJ2-3; tentative D call: TRBD2 (5 bases). The germline V and J ends were trimmed by 2 bases and 4 bases, with 16 bases remaining between them. The germline V gene encodes CDR1 LNHDA and CDR2 SQIVND (reference sequence). This CDR3 spans 16 amino acids. CDR3 nucleotide sequence: TGTGCCAGTAGTATAAAGGGCGGAGCGAGGGCAGATACGCAGTATTTT. Encoded protein: CASSIKGGARADTQYF.

The chain has TRBV6-5 and TRBJ2-7; unclear D gene. CDR1 and CDR2 (germline): MNHEY, SVGAGI. The ends were cut back, 0 bases at V and 2 bases at J, with 14 bases in the middle. The CDR3 is 16 amino acids. The chain's CDR3 is CASSYSIHPTPYEQYF. The CDR3 DNA sequence: TGTGCCAGCAGTTACTCGATACACCCCACACCCTACGAGCAGTACTTC.

This chain uses TRBV2 with TRBJ1-2; 8 bases agree with TRBD1. V was clipped by 4 bases and J by 0 bases; unmatched bases: 4. The CDR3 runs 15 residues. Germline lookup yields CDR1 SNHLY and CDR2 FYNNEI. In DNA, the CDR3 is TGTGCCAGCAGTGCAACACAGGGGGCTAACTATGGCTACACCTTC. The encoded protein is CASSATQGANYGYTF.

The chain couples TRBV5-4 to TRBJ2-2; D might be TRBD2 (5 bases). Germline V CDR1 and CDR2: SGHNT, YYREEE (reference sequence). The V gene lost 1 base and the J gene lost 3 bases, with 13 bases spanning the gap. The CDR3 length is 16 residues. The CDR3 region is CASSLPSSRYTGELFF. For the CDR3, the DNA is TGTGCCAGCAGCTTGCCCTCTAGCCGTTACACCGGGGAGCTGTTTTTT.

The chain combines TRBV7-2 with TRBJ2-2; the D is unclear. This CDR3 spans 14 amino acids. Germline-derived CDR1 and CDR2 are SGHTA and FQGNSA. V gave up 5 bases and J gave up 2 bases, with 9 bases separating them. In DNA, the CDR3 is TGTGCCAGCAGCGCCTTAGTTAACACCGGGGAGCTGTTTTTT. This codes for CASSALVNTGELFF.

The chain couples TRBV7-9 to TRBJ2-2; tentative D call: TRBD2 (5 bases). The ends were cut back, 0 bases at V and 5 bases at J, with 10 bases in the middle. Per the germline V gene, CDR1 is SEHNR and CDR2 is FQNEAQ (reference sequence). CDR3 length: 15 amino acids. CDR3 nucleotides: TGTGCCAGCAGCTTAGCCGGGGAAAGTACCGGGGAGCTGTTTTTT. Translating it yields CASSLAGESTGELFF.

The chain links TRBV5-1 to TRBJ2-2; D remains ambiguous. V lost 0 bases to trimming and J lost 4 bases, with 10 bases between them. The CDR3 totals 15 residues. The germline gives CDR1 SGHRS, CDR2 YFSETQ. DNA of the CDR3: TGCGCCAGCAGCTTGGCTCTGAGTTCCACCGGGGAGCTGTTTTTT. Its protein product is CASSLALSSTGELFF. Combining the CDR3 with reference TRBV5-1 and TRBJ2-2 gives the whole variable domain KAGVTQTPRYLIKTRGQQVTLSCSPISGHRSVSWYQQTPGQGLQFLFEYFSETQRNKGNFPGRFSGRQFSNSRSEMNVSTLELGDSALYLCASSLALSSTGELFFGEGSRLTVL.

The chain combines TRBV6-5 with TRBJ2-3; D unresolved. From germline, CDR1 is MNHEY and CDR2 SVGAGI. Trimming shortened V by 4 bases and J by 4 bases, and 12 bases separated the two germline ends. The CDR3 is made up of 14 amino acids. The CDR3 DNA reads as TGTGCCAGCAGTTTGGACCCTGTGGCAGATACGCAGTATTTT. This translates into CASSLDPVADTQYF.

On this clone itself: The identical CDR3 is also encoded by other nucleotide sequences in the sample. The chain combines TRBV11-2 with TRBJ1-1; D gene ambiguous. This CDR3 spans 13 amino acids. Trimming took off 6 bases at V and 0 bases at J, with 8 bases between the two ends. The V gene's germline CDR1 is SGHAT and CDR2 FQNNGV. The CDR3 loop is CASSLFMNTEAFF. The CDR3 nucleotides are TGTGCCAGCAGTTTGTTCATGAACACTGAAGCTTTCTTT.

The chain combines TRBV6-5 with TRBJ1-2; D possibly corresponds to TRBD1 (5 bases). V lost 5 bases and J 3 bases, leaving 10 bases between the germline ends. Germline CDR1 and CDR2: MNHEY and SVGAGI. The CDR3 runs 13 residues. The CDR3 bases are TGTGCCAGCAGTCGCACGGGGCACTATGGCTACACCTTC. This gives the protein CASSRTGHYGYTF.

As regards this clone: Since no conserved phenylalanine or tryptophan closes the CDR3, a read error is the likely cause. This rearrangement joins TRBV5-1 to TRBJ1-1, with D perhaps TRBD1 (6 bases). This CDR3 is 15 amino acids long. V gave up 0 bases and J gave up 1 base, with 10 bases separating them. Germline V gives CDR1 SGHRS, CDR2 YFSETQ. The CDR3 sequence is CASSLEGRGNTEAFL. The CDR3 nucleotides read TGCGCCAGCAGCTTGGAGGGCAGGGGGAACACTGAAGCTTTCCTT.

The V call is TRBV4-3, the J call TRBJ1-5; no definite D call. V shed 1 base and J shed 7 bases, with 8 bases lying between them. Germline CDR1 is LGHNA and CDR2 is YSLEER. CDR3 length: 13 amino acids. The CDR3 reads CASSQGPQQPQHF. In DNA form, the CDR3 reads TGCGCCAGCAGCCAAGGTCCTCAACAGCCCCAGCATTTT.